This T cell receptor (beta chain) was captured in a study of blood T cell repertoires in COVID-19. Study as a whole: There were acute and convalescent COVID-19 samples, and they came from the United States, Italy and Spain. Sample material is recorded as cDNA or gDNA derived from T cells, B-cell-depleted T cells, or PBMCs.

Here immunoSEQ multiplex PCR was the method, and the copy in TCRdb shows in-frame clones only, minus some. The table has a few hundred thousand clones, 85% to 90% seen once. The ends lost 0 bases at V and 4 bases at J; junction bases unmatched: 4. Per germline, CDR1 MGHRA and CDR2 YSYEKL. The CDR3 runs 16 residues. Participants, about 18 to 90 years old, spanned approximately 26 US areas. V gene TRBV4-1 combines with J gene TRBJ2-3, with 10 bases fitting TRBD2. Sequenced material: PBMCs or T cells enriched from blood (not recorded which). The TCR comes from a man younger than 35 who had recovered from COVID-19. The CDR3 spells CASSQDVAGGADTQYF. The CDR3 DNA sequence: TGCGCCAGCAGCCAAGATGTAGCGGGGGGCGCAGATACGCAGTATTTT.